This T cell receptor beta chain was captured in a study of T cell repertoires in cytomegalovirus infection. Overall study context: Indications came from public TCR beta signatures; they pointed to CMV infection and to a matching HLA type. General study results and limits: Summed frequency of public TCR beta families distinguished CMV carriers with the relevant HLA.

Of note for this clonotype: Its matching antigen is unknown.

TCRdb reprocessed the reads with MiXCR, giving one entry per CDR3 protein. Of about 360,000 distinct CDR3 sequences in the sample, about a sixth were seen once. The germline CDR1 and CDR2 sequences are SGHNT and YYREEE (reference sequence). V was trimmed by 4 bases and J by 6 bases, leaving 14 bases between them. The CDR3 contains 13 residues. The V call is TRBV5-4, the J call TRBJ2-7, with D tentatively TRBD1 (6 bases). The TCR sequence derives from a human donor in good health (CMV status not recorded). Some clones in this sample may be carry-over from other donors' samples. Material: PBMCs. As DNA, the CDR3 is TGTGCCAGCAGCCCGGGACAAACGGTCGAGCAGTACTTC. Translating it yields CASSPGQTVEQYF.